This TCR beta chain emerged from a study of T cell changes during pregnancy in multiple sclerosis. Profiled with immunoSEQ multiplex PCR; TCRdb holds only in-frame clones, not every one. The table lists 90,000 to 95,000 clones, 85% to 95% of them singletons. This CDR3 spans 15 amino acids. The germline V gene encodes CDR1 PRHDT and CDR2 FYEKMQ (reference sequence). Unmatched junction bases numbered 2, after V lost 1 base and J lost 6 bases. The chain joins TRBV13 to TRBJ2-3; 12 bases fit TRBD2. The sample was peripheral blood, taken in the first trimester of pregnancy. This receptor was obtained from a female donor with multiple sclerosis, enrolled in a pregnancy study. CDR3 in amino acids: CASSLALAGGDTQYF. The CDR3, as DNA: TGTGCCAGCAGCTTAGCACTAGCGGGGGGCGATACGCAGTATTTT.